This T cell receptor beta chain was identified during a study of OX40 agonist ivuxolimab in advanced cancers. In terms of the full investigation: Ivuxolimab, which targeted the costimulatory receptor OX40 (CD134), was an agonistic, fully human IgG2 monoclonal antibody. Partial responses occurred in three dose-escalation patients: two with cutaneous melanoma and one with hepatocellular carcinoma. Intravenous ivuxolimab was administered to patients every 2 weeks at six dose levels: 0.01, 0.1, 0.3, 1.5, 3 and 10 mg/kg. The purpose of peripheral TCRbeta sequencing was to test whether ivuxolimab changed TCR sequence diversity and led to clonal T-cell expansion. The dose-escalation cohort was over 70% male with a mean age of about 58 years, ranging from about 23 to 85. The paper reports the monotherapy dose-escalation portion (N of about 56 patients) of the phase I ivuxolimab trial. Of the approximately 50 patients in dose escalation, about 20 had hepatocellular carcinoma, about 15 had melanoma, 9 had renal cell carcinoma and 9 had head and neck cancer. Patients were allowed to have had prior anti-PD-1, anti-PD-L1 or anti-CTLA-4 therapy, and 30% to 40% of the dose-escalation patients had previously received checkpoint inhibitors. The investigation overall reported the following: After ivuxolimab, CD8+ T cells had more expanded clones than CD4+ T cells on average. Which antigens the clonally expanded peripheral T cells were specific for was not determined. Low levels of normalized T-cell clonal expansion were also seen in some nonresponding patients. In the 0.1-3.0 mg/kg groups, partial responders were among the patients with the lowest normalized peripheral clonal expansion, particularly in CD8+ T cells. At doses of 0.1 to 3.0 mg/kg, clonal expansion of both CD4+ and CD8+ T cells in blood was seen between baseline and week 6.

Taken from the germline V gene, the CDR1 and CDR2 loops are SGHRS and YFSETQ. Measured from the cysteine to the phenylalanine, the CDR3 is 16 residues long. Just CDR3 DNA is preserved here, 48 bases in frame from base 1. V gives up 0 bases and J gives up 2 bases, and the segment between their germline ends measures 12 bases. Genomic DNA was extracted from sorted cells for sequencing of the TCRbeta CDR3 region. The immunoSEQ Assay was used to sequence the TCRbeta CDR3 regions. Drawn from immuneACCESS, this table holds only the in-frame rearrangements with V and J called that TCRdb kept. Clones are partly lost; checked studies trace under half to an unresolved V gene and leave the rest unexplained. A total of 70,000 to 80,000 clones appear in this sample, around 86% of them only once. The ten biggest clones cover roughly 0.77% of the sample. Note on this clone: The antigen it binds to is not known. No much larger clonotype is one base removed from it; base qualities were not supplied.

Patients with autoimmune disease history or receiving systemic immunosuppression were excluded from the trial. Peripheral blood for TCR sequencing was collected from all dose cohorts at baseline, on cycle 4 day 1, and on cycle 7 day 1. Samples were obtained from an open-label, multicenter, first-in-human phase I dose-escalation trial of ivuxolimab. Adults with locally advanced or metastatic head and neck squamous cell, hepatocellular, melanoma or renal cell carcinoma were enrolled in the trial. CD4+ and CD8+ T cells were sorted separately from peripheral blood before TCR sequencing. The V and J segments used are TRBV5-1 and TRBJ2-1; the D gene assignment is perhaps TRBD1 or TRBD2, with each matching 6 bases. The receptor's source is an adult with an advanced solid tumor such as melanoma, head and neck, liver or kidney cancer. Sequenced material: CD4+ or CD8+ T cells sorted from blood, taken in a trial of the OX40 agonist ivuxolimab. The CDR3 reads CASSLVRGPPYNEQFF. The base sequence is TGCGCCAGCAGCTTGGTCCGGGGGCCCCCCTACAATGAGCAGTTCTTC.